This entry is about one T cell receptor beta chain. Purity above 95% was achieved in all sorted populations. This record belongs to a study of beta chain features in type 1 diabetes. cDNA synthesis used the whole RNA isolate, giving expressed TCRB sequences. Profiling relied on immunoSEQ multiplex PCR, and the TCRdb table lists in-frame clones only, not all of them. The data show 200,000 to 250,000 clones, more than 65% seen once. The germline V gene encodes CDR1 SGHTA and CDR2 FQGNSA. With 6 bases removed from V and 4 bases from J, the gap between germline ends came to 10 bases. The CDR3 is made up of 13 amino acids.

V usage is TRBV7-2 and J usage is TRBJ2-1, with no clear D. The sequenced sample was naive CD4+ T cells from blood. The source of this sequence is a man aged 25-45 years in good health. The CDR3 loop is CASRHDSYNEQFF. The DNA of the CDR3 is TGTGCCAGCAGGCACGACTCGTACAATGAGCAGTTCTTC.